The T cell receptor beta chain described here comes from a study of cytomegalovirus exposure and HLA in healthy donors. The protocol was immunoSEQ multiplex PCR, while the TCRdb copy is restricted to in-frame clones and leaves out a portion. The sample holds under 250,000 clones, less than 90% seen once. This CDR3 has 15 amino acids. Germline CDR1 and CDR2: SGDLS and YYNGEE. Trimming pared 1 base from V and 6 bases from J, leaving 16 bases between. The sequenced sample consisted of PBMCs. The sequence came from a woman aged 18-30 years in good health and CMV-seronegative. The V call is TRBV9, the J call TRBJ1-2; no reliable D call. The DNA of the CDR3 is TGTGCCAGCAGCGTAAGGGCGGACCGCAAGGATGGCTACACCTTC. It translates to CASSVRADRKDGYTF. Together with reference TRBV9 and TRBJ1-2, the CDR3 gives the full variable domain: DSGVTQTPKHLITATGQRVTLRCSPRSGDLSVYWYQQSLDQGLQFLIQYYNGEERAKGNILERFSAQQFPDLHSELNLSSLELGDSALYFCASSVRADRKDGYTFGSGTRLTVV.